This section outlines one TCR beta chain sequence together with its context. Its antigen is unknown. Trimming cost V 1 base and J 5 bases, with 13 bases left between them. The CDR3 spans 15 residues. Germline V gene lookup returns CDR1 SGDLS and CDR2 YYNGEE. The record originates from a study of lymphopenia after photon versus proton radiotherapy. Notes on the study in general: Post-nadir diversity loss with photons came from oligoclonal expansion, particularly CD8+ Temra cells. Under photons, naive T cells and diversity fell while effector/memory populations rose. A bigger post-nadir fall in TCR diversity correlated inversely with survival time in deceased patients.

Profiled with immunoSEQ multiplex PCR; TCRdb holds only in-frame clones, not every one. The table shows some 42,000 clones, with roughly four fifths occurring only once. The receptor was derived from a woman between 65 and 79 years old with pancreatic cancer. The source was peripheral blood, collected from a patient treated with proton-based radiotherapy. The genes are TRBV9 and TRBJ2-1, with no clear D. The CDR3 DNA reads as TGTGCCAGCAGCGTATCGCAGGCCCCCAACAATGAGCAGTTCTTC. Its translation is CASSVSQAPNNEQFF.